What follows are 19 T cell receptor beta chains derived from one specimen sequenced in a study of T cell repertoires in ileal Crohn's disease. Generated by immunoSEQ multiplex PCR, the TCRdb table keeps only in-frame clones and is missing some. The sample lists around 9,000 clones; around three quarters were seen once. Specimen: ileal tissue. The receptors here all came from an adult with Crohn's disease.

The gene calls are TRBV28 and TRBJ2-1; 8 positions agree with TRBD2. The germline V gene encodes CDR1 MDHEN and CDR2 SYDVKM. The CDR3 length is 15 residues. Trimming removed 6 bases from V and 7 bases from J; junction bases left unmatched: 11. CDR3 nucleotides: TGTGCCAGCAGCACTCGGGGGGGCCGCGGAAATGAGCAGTTCTTC. It yields the protein CASSTRGGRGNEQFF.

The chain uses TRBV10-2 and TRBJ2-7; TRBD2 aligns across 11 bases. Trimming cost V 6 bases and J 4 bases; bases outside gene matches: 5. The CDR3 sequence is 14 residues long. Germline V gives CDR1 WSHSY, CDR2 SAAADI. The CDR3 protein is CASREASGRYEQYF. Here the CDR3 DNA reads TGCGCCAGCAGGGAGGCTAGCGGGAGGTACGAGCAGTACTTC.

The CDR3: CASRSNTGELFF. CDR3 coding DNA: TGCGCCAGCAGGTCAAACACCGGGGAGCTGTTTTTT. The gene calls are TRBV10-1 and TRBJ2-2, with unresolved D. Germline V lookup: CDR1 WNHNN, CDR2 SYGVQD (reference sequence). V was pared by 6 bases and J by 2 bases, with 4 bases between. This CDR3 has 12 residues.

This clone was picked up one time. The chain joins TRBV7-3 to TRBJ1-3; 7 bases are shared with TRBD1. V lost 4 bases, J lost 0 bases, and 6 bases stayed unmatched. The CDR3 length is 16 residues. Germline V lookup: CDR1 SGHTA, CDR2 FQGTGA. CDR3 protein: CASSSTGPHSGNTIYF. The CDR3 DNA is TGTGCCAGCAGCTCGACAGGGCCCCACTCTGGAAACACCATATATTTT.

The rearrangement uses TRBV29-1 and TRBJ2-7, with D perhaps TRBD2 (6 bases). CDR1 is SQVTM, CDR2 ANQGSEA, per germline. This CDR3 is 13 amino acids long. The germline V and J ends were trimmed by 6 bases and 6 bases, with 18 bases remaining between them. CDR3 nucleotides: TGCAGCGTGATCCTCGGGGGACTCGCCGAGCAGTACTTC. Amino acids: CSVILGGLAEQYF.

This chain joins TRBV12-5 and TRBJ1-1; 8 nucleotides line up with TRBD1. CDR1 is LGHNT and CDR2 is FRNRAP in the germline V gene. CDR3 length: 14 residues. J was trimmed by 4 bases and V by 4 bases; bases with no gene match: 5. CDR3 nucleotide sequence: TGTGCTAGTGGTTCCCAGGGGGCTCGCACTGAAGCTTTCTTT. It specifies CASGSQGARTEAFF.

The chain is built from TRBV19 and TRBJ1-2; D remains unclear. Germline CDR1 reads LNHDA; CDR2 reads SQIVND (reference sequence). This CDR3 spans 13 amino acids. The V end lost 4 bases, the J end lost 4 bases, and 10 bases lay between the germline ends. CDR3 sequence (DNA): TGTGCCAGTAGTAACGCAGCGCTCTATGGCTACACCTTC. Translation gives CASSNAALYGYTF.

This rearrangement joins TRBV6-6 to TRBJ2-3; D perhaps matches TRBD2 (5 bases). Looked up from germline, CDR1 is MNHNY and CDR2 is SVGAGI (reference sequence). CDR3 length: 16 amino acids. V was pared by 1 base and J by 2 bases, with 13 bases between. The CDR3 nucleotides read TGTGCCAGCAGTTACTTGAAACGGACTTCCACAGATACGCAGTATTTT. The encoded protein is CASSYLKRTSTDTQYF.

The chain combines TRBV7-8 with TRBJ2-2; 9 bases align to TRBD2. This CDR3 is built from 16 residues. Trimming cost V 6 bases and J 8 bases; bases outside gene matches: 13. CDR1 is SGHVS, CDR2 FQNEAQ, per germline. CDR3 sequence (DNA): TGTGCCAGCAGTCCTAGCGGGGCCCAGAGGATTGGGGAGCTGTTTTTT. Protein sequence: CASSPSGAQRIGELFF. Full variable domain (remainder filled in from reference TRBV7-8 and TRBJ2-2): GAGVSQSPRYKVAKRGQDVALRCDPISGHVSLFWYQQALGQGPEFLTYFQNEAQLDKSGLPSDRFFAERPEGSVSTLKIQRTQQEDSAVYLCASSPSGAQRIGELFFGEGSRLTVL.

The chain carries TRBV7-3 and TRBJ2-1; 7 bases fit TRBD2. V gave up 0 bases and J gave up 1 base; unmatched junction bases: 3. Germline CDR1 reads SGHTA; CDR2 reads FQGTGA. The CDR3 is 16 amino acids. The CDR3 here is CASSLTSGMSYNEQFF. CDR3 DNA: TGTGCCAGCAGCTTAACCAGCGGGATGTCCTACAATGAGCAGTTCTTC.

The genes are TRBV2 and TRBJ2-7; D remains ambiguous. V lost 8 bases and J lost 2, with 10 bases in between. Germline lookup yields CDR1 SNHLY and CDR2 FYNNEI. CDR3 length: 12 amino acids. CDR3 in amino acids: CASSVRTYEQYF. The CDR3 DNA reads TGTGCCAGCTCCGTCAGAACCTACGAGCAGTACTTC.

The J gene is TRBJ2-7, the V gene TRBV14, with 9 bases that match TRBD1. The V and J ends lost 3 bases and 7 bases, in that order; junction bases with no gene match: 7. The germline gives CDR1 SGHDN, CDR2 FVKESK. The CDR3 is 14 residues long. DNA of the CDR3: TGTGCCAGCAGCCAGTGGACAGGGGCCCTGGAGCAGTACTTC. Amino acid sequence: CASSQWTGALEQYF.

The chain joins TRBV23-1 to TRBJ2-5, with D tentatively TRBD1 (5 bases). TRBV23-1 counts as an open reading frame of uncertain function. The V end was cut by 7 bases, the J end by 1 base, with 22 bases between. The CDR3 spans 17 residues. In DNA, the CDR3 is TGCGCCAGCACCCGACCCCAGGGCCACAGACTCCAAGAGACCCAGTACTTC. The encoded protein is CASTRPQGHRLQETQYF.

The chain recombines TRBV6-5 with TRBJ2-1, with D possibly TRBD2 on 6 matching bases. This CDR3 spans 14 amino acids. Germline CDR1 reads MNHEY; CDR2 reads SVGAGI. V was shortened by 5 bases and J by 1 base, with 9 bases between the two germline ends. The CDR3 region has the DNA TGTGCCAGCAGTCGGGGGATTTCCTACAATGAGCAGTTCTTC. The encoded protein is CASSRGISYNEQFF.

A remark on this clone: An end of the junction does not agree with germline; a read error may underlie this. This sample includes further DNA sequences coding for the same CDR3. The V call is TRBV2, the J call TRBJ1-1; D unclear. The CDR3 has 14 residues. Germline assignment: CDR1 SNHLY and CDR2 FYNNEI. In nucleotides, the CDR3 is TGTGCCAGCAGCGCTAACCGAAGAGAGACTGAGGCTTTCTTT. As protein: CASSANRRETEAFF.

This chain uses TRBV30 with TRBJ1-1; D remains ambiguous. Trimming left V 4 bases short and J 6 bases short, with 18 bases between. The CDR3 has 14 residues. Germline loops: CDR1 GTSNPN, CDR2 SVGIG (reference sequence). CDR3 protein: CAWNSAGLIPEAFF. The CDR3, as DNA: TGTGCCTGGAACTCCGCGGGCCTCATTCCTGAAGCTTTCTTT.

This chain connects TRBV29-1 to TRBJ1-1, with TRBD1 matching over 7 bases. V lost 3 bases to trimming and J lost 2 bases; unmatched junction nucleotides: 6. Per the germline V gene, CDR1 is SQVTM and CDR2 is ANQGSEA. The CDR3 is made up of 14 amino acids. CDR3 DNA: TGCAGCGTTGAGGGGGACAGCCGAAACACTGAAGCTTTCTTT. Translated: CSVEGDSRNTEAFF.

The CDR3 region is CASRYDRDHSPLHF. The CDR3 region has the DNA TGTGCCAGCCGATACGACAGGGATCATTCACCCCTCCACTTT. The chain employs TRBV27 and TRBJ1-6, with 7 bases identical to TRBD1. CDR3 length equals 14 residues. Germline loops: CDR1 MNHEY, CDR2 SMNVEV (reference sequence). V shed 8 bases, J shed 8 bases, and the junction held 9 bases outside the gene matches.

This chain joins TRBV2 and TRBJ1-2; the match to TRBD1 covers 8 bases. CDR3 length: 16 residues. The germline CDR1 and CDR2 sequences are SNHLY and FYNNEI. V was pared by 1 base and J by 0 bases, with 4 bases of the junction left unmatched. The CDR3 is CASSEGTGRTNYGYTF. The CDR3, as DNA: TGTGCCAGCAGTGAAGGGACAGGGAGGACTAACTATGGCTACACCTTC.